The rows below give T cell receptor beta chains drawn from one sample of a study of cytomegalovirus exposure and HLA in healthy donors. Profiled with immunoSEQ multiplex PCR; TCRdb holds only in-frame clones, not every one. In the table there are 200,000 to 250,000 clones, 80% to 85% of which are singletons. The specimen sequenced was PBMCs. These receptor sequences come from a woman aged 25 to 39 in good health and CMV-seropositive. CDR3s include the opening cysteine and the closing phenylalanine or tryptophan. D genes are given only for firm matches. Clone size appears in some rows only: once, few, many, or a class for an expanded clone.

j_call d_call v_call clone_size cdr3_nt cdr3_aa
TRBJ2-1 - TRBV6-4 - TGTGCCAGCAGTGGAATTCCTGGGGCGAATGAGCAGTTCTTC CASSGIPGANEQFF
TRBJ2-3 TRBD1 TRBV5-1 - TGCGCCAGCAGGACAGGGGCTAGCACAGATACGCAGTATTTT CASRTGASTDTQYF
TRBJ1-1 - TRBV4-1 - TGCGCCAGCAGCCAATCAGGGGTGGGGGCTTTCTTT CASSQSGVGAFF
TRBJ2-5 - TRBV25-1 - TGTGCCAGCAGTGACAGGACGATTCAAGAGACCCAGTACTTC CASSDRTIQETQYF
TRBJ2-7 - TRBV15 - TGTGCCACCAGCAGGGAGCCCCCCCGGGGCTCCTACGAGCAGTACTTC CATSREPPRGSYEQYF
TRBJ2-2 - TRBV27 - TGTGCCAGCAGTTACGGCAACACCGGGGAGCTGTTTTTT CASSYGNTGELFF
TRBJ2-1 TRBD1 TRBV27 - TGTGCCAGCAGTCCTATCCCGGGGACAGACTTATACAATGAGCAGTTCTTC CASSPIPGTDLYNEQFF
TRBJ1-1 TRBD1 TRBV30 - TGTGCCTGGACCCCGACAGGGATCAACACTGAAGCTTTCTTT CAWTPTGINTEAFF
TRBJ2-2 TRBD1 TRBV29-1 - TGCAGCGCCAGGACAGGGACCGGGGAGCTGTTTTTT CSARTGTGELFF
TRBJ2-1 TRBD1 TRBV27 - TGTGCCAGCAAATCCGGGACAGTCCGTAACAATGAGCAGTTCTTC CASKSGTVRNNEQFF
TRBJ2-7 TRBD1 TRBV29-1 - TGCAGCGTTGAATCCGCCAGGGGGATCGAGCAGTACTTC CSVESARGIEQYF
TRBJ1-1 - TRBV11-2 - TGTGCCAGCAGCAAACAGGGAATGGACACTGAAGCTTTCTTT CASSKQGMDTEAFF
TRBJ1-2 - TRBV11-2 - TGTGCCAGCAGGGGGACTGTCGGCTACACCTTC CASRGTVGYTF
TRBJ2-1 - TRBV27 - TGTGCCAGCAGTTTATCGGGGAGCTCCTACAATGAGCAGTTCTTC CASSLSGSSYNEQFF
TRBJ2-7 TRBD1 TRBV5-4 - TGTGCCAGCAGCTCGGGACAGGGGGCGCAGAACGAGCAGTACTTC CASSSGQGAQNEQYF
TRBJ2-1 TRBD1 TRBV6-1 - TGTGCCAGCAGTGGCCAGGGGGCACACAATGAGCAGTTCTTC CASSGQGAHNEQFF
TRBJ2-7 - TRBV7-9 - TGTGCCAGCAGCCCCCCCCGCGGGGACGAGCAGTACTTC CASSPPRGDEQYF
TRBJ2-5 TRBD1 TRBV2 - TGTGCCAGCAGTGCCGCCGGGACAGAGCAAGAGACCCAGTACTTC CASSAAGTEQETQYF
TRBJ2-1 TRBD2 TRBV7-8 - TGTGCCAGCAGCTTACTAGCGGGAGTCGATAATGAGCAGTTCTTC CASSLLAGVDNEQFF
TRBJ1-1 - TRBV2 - TGTGCCAGCAAACCAGGGCAGGGCACTGAAGCTTTCTTT CASKPGQGTEAFF
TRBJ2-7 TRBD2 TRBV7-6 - TGTGCCAGCAGCTACCGAGCGGGAGGAGGAAACGAGCAGTACTTC CASSYRAGGGNEQYF
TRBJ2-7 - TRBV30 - TGTGCCTGGAGTGTAGGTTACGAGCAGTACTTC CAWSVGYEQYF
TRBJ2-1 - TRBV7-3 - TGTGCCAGCAGCCCGTCAGCGAGCTCCTACAATGAGCAGTTCTTC CASSPSASSYNEQFF
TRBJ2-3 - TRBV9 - TGTGCCAGCAGCGTAGACGGCGTAGATACGCAGTATTTT CASSVDGVDTQYF
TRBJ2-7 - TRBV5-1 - TGCGCCAGCAGCTTGGAAGCGCACTCCTACGAGCAGTACTTC CASSLEAHSYEQYF
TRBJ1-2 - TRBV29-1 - TGCAGCGTTGGCTCGGCTAACTATGGCTACACCTTC CSVGSANYGYTF
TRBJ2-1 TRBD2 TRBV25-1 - TGTGCCAGCAGTGAATATGGGCACCCTAGCGGTTCCTACAATGAGCAGTTCTTC CASSEYGHPSGSYNEQFF
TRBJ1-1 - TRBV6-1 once TGTGCCAGCAGTGAACCGGGACAAAACACTGAAGCTTTCTTT CASSEPGQNTEAFF
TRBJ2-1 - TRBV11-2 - TGTGCCAGCAGCCTCCGGGACTACAATGAGCAGTTCTTC CASSLRDYNEQFF
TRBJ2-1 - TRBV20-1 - TGCAGTGCTAGTCAAGGCCTGCAGTTCTTC CSASQGLQFF
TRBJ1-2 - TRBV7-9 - TGTGCCAGCAGCTTCGGAGCTAACTATGGCTACACCTTC CASSFGANYGYTF
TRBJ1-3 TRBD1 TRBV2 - TGTGCCAGCAGTCCCCGGGGGTTTGACAGGGGGCACGGCACCATATATTTT CASSPRGFDRGHGTIYF
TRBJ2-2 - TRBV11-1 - TGTGCCAGCAGCCACATGGGGGCGTCGGACACCGGGGAGCTGTTTTTT CASSHMGASDTGELFF